These 9 T cell receptor delta chains were all obtained from the same sample, sequenced in a study of γδ T cells in repeated Plasmodium falciparum infection. TCRdb re-analyzed the multiplex PCR reads via CATT. The sample holds 80,000 to 95,000 delta-chain clones, under 1.5% seen once. Vgamma9/Vdelta2+ and Vdelta2-negative gammadelta T cells were flow-sorted from PBMC for bulk sequencing. Sequencing was carried out using gamma-delta T cells from blood. These TCRs come from a pool of human donors (malaria-infected and uninfected, not separated).

This clone was observed many times. The rearrangement joins TRDV2 to TRDJ1, with 8 nucleotides matching TRDD3. Germline CDR1 GEAIGNYY, CDR2 EKD. V was clipped by 5 bases and J by 2 bases; unmatched bases: 3. This CDR3 has 13 amino acids. The CDR3 nucleotides read TGTGCCTGTGGGGGATACCCGACCGATAAACTCATCTTT. Translated, it gives CACGGYPTDKLIF.

A few counts support this clone. This DNA's translation differs at residue 7 from TCRdb's protein, which comes from a much larger clone; a read error is likely, and the protein shown is translated from the DNA. The V and J genes are TRDV1 and TRDJ1; D is perhaps TRDD2 or TRDD3 (5 bases each). Germline loops: CDR1 TSWWSYY, CDR2 QGS. The CDR3 is 24 amino acids. Trimming pared 0 bases from V and 4 bases from J, leaving 39 bases between. The DNA for the CDR3 is TGTGCTCTTGGGGAACTAGGTAAGGGGAAGAAGAGCCTATCCCTTCTCACACAGAGCGATAAACTCATCTTT. Protein: CALGELGKGKKSLSLLTQSDKLIF.

This clone turned up a few times. For this DNA, TCRdb reports the protein of a much larger clone, which diverges at residue 18, most likely from a read error; the protein presented here is translated directly from the DNA. V and J are TRDV1 and TRDJ1; 11 bases map to TRDD3. Since TCRdb gives no J gene, matching the DNA to germline was used here to assign it. V gave up 2 bases and J gave up 2 bases; unmatched junction bases: 28. CDR1 and CDR2 from the germline V gene are TSWWSYY and QGS. CDR3 size: 24 residues. Here the CDR3 DNA reads TGTGCTCTTGGGGAAGGAAAAGGATCATCCTACTTAAGGTGGGGGATACGTGTAACCGATAAACTCATCTTT. Its protein is CALGEGKGSSYLRWGIRVTDKLIF.

This clone occurred a few times. TCRdb records a much larger clone's protein for this DNA, with a difference at residue 10 that likely arises from a read error; the protein given is the translation of the DNA. The chain links TRDV3 to TRDJ1; TRDD3 aligns across 9 bases. The germline V gene has CDR1 TVYSNPD and CDR2 GDNSRS (reference sequence). Germline trimming cut 2 bases from V and 3 bases from J; bases unmatched to any gene: 28. The CDR3 has 21 amino acids. The CDR3: CAFEPTWGINATSRASDKLIF. The CDR3 DNA reads TGTGCCTTTGAGCCGACCTGGGGGATTAATGCCACTTCGCGGGCTTCCGATAAACTCATCTTT. Full variable domain (missing parts from reference TRDV3 and TRDJ1): CDKVTQSSPDQTVASGSEVVLLCTYDTVYSNPDLFWYRIRPDYSFQFVFYGDNSRSEGADFTQGRFSVKHILTQKAFHLVISPVRTEDSATYYCAFEPTWGINATSRASDKLIFGKGTRVTVEP.

Many counts were recorded for this clone. Additional DNA sequences in this sample encode the identical CDR3. The CDR3 DNA reads TGTGCTCTTCAAGGAACCCTTGTGTGCGTGCGGGACCAAGGGACAGCACAACTCTTCTTT. This gives the protein CALQGTLVCVRDQGTAQLFF. The chain carries TRDV1 and TRDJ2, with D uncertain. TCRdb offers no J gene call, so here the DNA was matched to germline to obtain one. V was pared by 8 bases and J by 4 bases, with 32 bases between. Germline V gene lookup returns CDR1 TSWWSYY and CDR2 QGS. This CDR3 is 20 amino acids long.

J is TRDJ1 and V is TRDV1, with D perhaps matching TRDD2 or TRDD3 (7 bases each). TCRdb carries no J gene annotation; the J gene was assigned here by matching the DNA with germline. From germline, CDR1 is TSWWSYY and CDR2 QGS. Trimming removed 0 bases at V and 0 bases at J, with 32 bases between. The CDR3 consists of 23 residues. The CDR3 DNA sequence: TGTGCTCTTGGGGAACTCTATGGTTCCTACGATGTACTGGGGTTTCTATACACCGATAAACTCATCTTT. It codes for CALGELYGSYDVLGFLYTDKLIF.

In its sample, this clone was seen a few times. This likely stems from a read error, as it lies one base from a far larger clone. Other DNA sequences from this sample encode an identical CDR3 as well. This chain links TRDV2 with TRDJ3; a possible D gene is TRDD2 (5 bases). TCRdb supplies no J gene; here it was assigned by aligning the nucleotide sequence to germline. This CDR3 contains 21 residues. V lost 1 base and J 0 bases, leaving 21 bases between the germline ends. CDR1 is GEAIGNYY and CDR2 is EKD in the germline V gene. CDR3: CACDTVLGSPPSSWDTRQMFF. The CDR3 DNA is TGTGCCTGTGACACGGTACTAGGGTCACCTCCTAGCTCCTGGGACACCCGACAGATGTTTTTC.

Comments on this clone: TCRdb's protein for this DNA is that of a much larger clone and differs from the translation at residue 18, likely a read error; the protein shown is the DNA translation. The chain links TRDV1 to TRDJ1; perhaps TRDD3 as D (9 bases). TCRdb records no J gene; here it was assigned by comparing the DNA to germline. V lost 2 bases, J lost 7 bases, and 38 bases lay in between. CDR3 length equals 22 residues. Per germline, CDR1 TSWWSYY and CDR2 QGS. CDR3 sequence (DNA): TGTGCTCTTGGGGAATTTACGCGTCTTCCTACTTATTGGGGGATAACAGGCGGTAAACTCATCTTT. Amino acids: CALGEFTRLPTYWGITGGKLIF.

For this clone: Only one base separates this from a far larger clonotype, so it likely reflects a read error. Other DNA sequences in the sample encode the same CDR3. The chain couples TRDV1 to TRDJ1; D perhaps matches TRDD3 (5 bases). The CDR3 has 18 residues. Germline-derived CDR1 and CDR2 are TSWWSYY and QGS. The V end lost 2 bases, the J end lost 0 bases, and 19 bases lay between the germline ends. The CDR3 region is CALGEIYTGGMYTDKLIF. Here the CDR3 DNA reads TGTGCTCTTGGGGAAATATACACTGGAGGTATGTACACCGATAAACTCATCTTT.